The clone carrying this T cell receptor beta chain was recorded many times. These data belong to a study of response to subunit inactivated influenza vaccine. This CDR3 is built from 15 residues. CDR1 is DFQATT, CDR2 SNEGSKA, per germline (reference sequence). Deletions cut 5 bases from V and 0 bases from J, with 16 bases between. One entry per CDR3 protein, called by TCRdb with MiXCR from the RT-PCR reads. The sample records around 480,000 distinct CDR3 sequences, approximately 15% being singletons. This sample comprised CD4+ T cells sorted from PBMCs, obtained less than 30 months after vaccination. This rearrangement joins TRBV20-1 to TRBJ2-5; no definite D call. This receptor was obtained from a man between 50 and 69 years old who received an inactivated influenza vaccine. DNA for the CDR3: TGCAGTGCTCGAATGCTAGGGATAAACCAAGAGACCCAGTACTTC. Translated: CSARMLGINQETQYF.